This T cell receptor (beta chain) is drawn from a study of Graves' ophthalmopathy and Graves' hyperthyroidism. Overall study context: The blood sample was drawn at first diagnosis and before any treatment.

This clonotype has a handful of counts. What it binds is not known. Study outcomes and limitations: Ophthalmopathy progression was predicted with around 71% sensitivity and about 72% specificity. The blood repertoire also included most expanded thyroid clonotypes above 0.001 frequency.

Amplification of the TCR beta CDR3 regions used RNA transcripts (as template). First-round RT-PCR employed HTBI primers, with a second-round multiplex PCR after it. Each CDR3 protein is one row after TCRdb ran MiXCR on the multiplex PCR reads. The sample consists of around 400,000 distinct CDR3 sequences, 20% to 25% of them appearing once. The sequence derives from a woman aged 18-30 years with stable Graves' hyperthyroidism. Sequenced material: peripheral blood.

The CDR3 DNA sequence: TGTGCCAGCAGAGGGACAGCCTATAGCAATCAGCCCCAGCATTTT. It yields the protein CASRGTAYSNQPQHF. The rearrangement uses TRBV6-1 and TRBJ1-5; 7 bases match TRBD1. Germline CDR1 MNHNS, CDR2 SASEGT. CDR3 length: 15 residues. After removal of 6 bases from V and 0 bases from J, the junction contained 5 bases not matched to a gene.